The 27 T cell receptor beta chains below all came from one sample that was sequenced in a study of shared clonotypes between healthy human individuals. Using immunoSEQ multiplex PCR, the repertoire was profiled, and TCRdb retains in-frame clones only, with some absent. The top ten clones hold 0.1% to 0.15% of a sample with some 2,100,000 clones, around 95% of them seen once. The sample taken for sequencing was naive CD4+ T cells sorted from blood. Stated subset: CD45RA+ positively selected. The receptors originated from a man aged 18-30 years in good health.

The chain employs TRBV30 and TRBJ1-1; no clear D. V lost 0 bases and J lost 5, with 10 bases in between. The CDR3 is 13 residues long. Germline CDR1 and CDR2: GTSNPN and SVGIG (reference sequence). This chain's CDR3 is CAWSVLDGTEAFF. The CDR3 DNA sequence: TGTGCCTGGAGTGTACTAGACGGAACTGAAGCTTTCTTT.

The chain has TRBV7-6 and TRBJ2-5, with TRBD2 matching over 8 bases. J lost 5 bases, V lost 2 bases, and 19 bases had no gene match. This CDR3 contains 19 residues. The V gene's germline CDR1 is SGHVS and CDR2 FNYEAQ. Written as DNA, the CDR3 is TGTGCCAGCAGCTTACTACCCCCGGGAGGGGGAGAGGTGAGGGAGACCCAGTACTTC. This translates into CASSLLPPGGGEVRETQYF.

The rearrangement links TRBV9 to TRBJ1-1; possible D gene TRBD1, 5 bases. The germline V gene has CDR1 SGDLS and CDR2 YYNGEE. Trimming stripped 0 bases from V and 0 bases from J, with 9 bases between. There are 15 residues in the CDR3. The CDR3 coding sequence is TGTGCCAGCAGCGTAGTATGGGGGGTGAACACTGAAGCTTTCTTT. This encodes CASSVVWGVNTEAFF.

V usage is TRBV6-1 and J usage is TRBJ1-2; no clear D. Trimming stripped 1 base from V and 5 bases from J, with 17 bases between. Germline CDR1 and CDR2: MNHNS and SASEGT. This CDR3 contains 16 residues. CDR3 nucleotides: TGTGCCAGCAGTGAAGGTCTCCACAGCGGCAATTATGGCTACACCTTC. Protein product: CASSEGLHSGNYGYTF.

J is TRBJ2-1 and V is TRBV15; 8 bases map to TRBD1. In germline, CDR1 is LNHNV, CDR2 YYDKDF (reference sequence). V shed 4 bases and J 5 bases; nucleotides not matched to a gene: 7. CDR3 size: 15 residues. CDR3 in amino acids: CATSIMDRDNNEQFF. The CDR3 nucleotides are TGTGCCACCAGCATAATGGACAGGGATAACAATGAGCAGTTCTTC.

The chain recombines TRBV19 with TRBJ2-1; 9 bases map to TRBD2. The CDR3 loop spans 15 amino acids. Germline V CDR1 and CDR2: LNHDA, SQIVND (reference sequence). V was pared by 8 bases and J by 5 bases, with 10 bases of the junction left unmatched. In DNA form, the CDR3 reads TGTGCCAGTGTCCTTGGGGGACTAGCCAACAATGAGCAGTTCTTC. Its protein product is CASVLGGLANNEQFF.

This chain connects TRBV30 to TRBJ1-1, with 7 bases identical to TRBD1. CDR1 GTSNPN and CDR2 SVGIG come from the germline V gene (reference sequence). The CDR3 runs 15 residues. Germline trimming cut 8 bases from V and 1 base from J; bases unmatched to any gene: 13. CDR3 sequence reads: CAGGSSRQGNTEAFF. Here the CDR3 DNA reads TGTGCCGGGGGGTCCTCAAGACAGGGGAACACTGAAGCTTTCTTT. Supplemented by reference TRBV30 and TRBJ1-1, the full variable domain reads SQTIHQWPATLVQPVGSPLSLECTVEGTSNPNLYWYRQAAGRGLQLLFYSVGIGQISSEVPQNLSASRPQDRQFILSSKKLLLSDSGFYLCAGGSSRQGNTEAFFGQGTRLTVV.

This chain uses TRBV30 with TRBJ1-1, with D perhaps matching TRBD1 (5 bases). CDR3 length equals 13 residues. Germline V gives CDR1 GTSNPN, CDR2 SVGIG (reference sequence). The V end lost 4 bases, the J end lost 1 base, and 10 bases lay between the germline ends. The CDR3 DNA reads as TGTGCCTGGACCCCACAGGCGAACACTGAAGCTTTCTTT. Amino acid sequence: CAWTPQANTEAFF.

The chain employs TRBV4-1 and TRBJ1-6; possible D gene TRBD1, 6 bases. V was cut by 4 bases and J by 10 bases, with 17 bases left in between. In germline, CDR1 is MGHRA, CDR2 YSYEKL. This CDR3 has 15 residues. In DNA form, the CDR3 reads TGCGCCAGCAGCCTTCTCGGCGGGGGCGGCTCACCCCTCCACTTT. This sequence encodes CASSLLGGGGSPLHF.

V gene TRBV6-5 combines with J gene TRBJ2-2; 8 nucleotides match TRBD1. The CDR3 spans 15 residues. The V and J ends lost 5 bases and 4 bases, in that order; junction bases with no gene match: 6. Germline assignment: CDR1 MNHEY and CDR2 SVGAGI. As DNA, the CDR3 is TGTGCCAGCAGTATACAGGGGGTTAGCACCGGGGAGCTGTTTTTT. Amino acids: CASSIQGVSTGELFF.

This sequence joins TRBV7-8 and TRBJ2-7, with TRBD2 matching over 13 bases. Trimming removed 5 bases from V and 3 bases from J; junction bases left unmatched: 1. This CDR3 spans 14 amino acids. Germline V gives CDR1 SGHVS, CDR2 FQNEAQ. CDR3 sequence: CASSRLAGGYEQYF. Here the CDR3 DNA reads TGTGCCAGCAGCAGACTAGCGGGGGGCTACGAGCAGTACTTC.

V gene TRBV28 combines with J gene TRBJ1-5, with 8 bases aligning to TRBD1. V lost 6 bases, J lost 6 bases, and 7 bases stayed unmatched. The CDR3 has 14 residues. CDR1 MDHEN and CDR2 SYDVKM come from the germline V gene. CDR3 nucleotide sequence: TGTGCCAGCAGGGAAGGACAGGGCGGTCAGCCCCAGCATTTT. This encodes CASREGQGGQPQHF. Full variable domain (outside the CDR3, taken from reference TRBV28 and TRBJ1-5): DVKVTQSSRYLVKRTGEKVFLECVQDMDHENMFWYRQDPGLGLRLIYFSYDVKMKEKGDIPEGYSVSREKKERFSLILESASTNQTSMYLCASREGQGGQPQHFGDGTRLSIL.

The chain joins TRBV30 to TRBJ1-5; 9 bases align to TRBD1. The CDR3 extends over 14 amino acids. Germline V lookup: CDR1 GTSNPN, CDR2 SVGIG (reference sequence). The J segment lost 4 bases and the V segment lost 4 bases, leaving 5 bases of the junction unmatched. Here the CDR3 DNA reads TGTGCCTGGAAGGGACAGGGAAGAAATCAGCCCCAGCATTTT. Protein: CAWKGQGRNQPQHF.

DNA of the CDR3: TGTGCCAGCTCACCACCTGTGACTAGAGGGTACGAGCAGTACTTC. Translating it yields CASSPPVTRGYEQYF. The chain links TRBV18 to TRBJ2-7; D perhaps matches TRBD2 (6 bases). Trimming pared 0 bases from V and 4 bases from J, leaving 13 bases between. This CDR3 is built from 15 residues. CDR1 and CDR2 (germline): KGHSH, LQKENI. Full variable domain (missing parts from reference TRBV18 and TRBJ2-7): NAGVMQNPRHLVRRRGQEARLRCSPMKGHSHVYWYRQLPEEGLKFMVYLQKENIIDESGMPKERFSAEFPKEGPSILRIQQVVRGDSAAYFCASSPPVTRGYEQYFGPGTRLTVT.

As to this clone: This sample also contains other DNA sequences that code for the same CDR3. This rearrangement joins TRBV5-6 to TRBJ2-7; D is possibly TRBD1 (5 bases). The CDR3 runs to 12 residues. Germline CDR1 SGHDT, CDR2 YYEEEE. The germline V and J ends were trimmed by 4 bases and 4 bases, with 9 bases remaining between them. Here the CDR3 reads CASSLSGYEQYF. In nucleotides, the CDR3 is TGTGCCAGCAGCCTGTCAGGGTACGAGCAGTACTTC.

J is TRBJ2-1 and V is TRBV30; 12 bases align to TRBD2. In germline, CDR1 is GTSNPN, CDR2 SVGIG (reference sequence). The length of the CDR3 is 14 residues. The J segment lost 6 bases and the V segment lost 6 bases, leaving 6 bases of the junction unmatched. CDR3 protein: CACSRLAGANEQFF. The CDR3 nucleotides are TGTGCCTGTAGTCGACTAGCGGGAGCCAATGAGCAGTTCTTC.

The chain carries TRBV27 and TRBJ2-2; D gene ambiguous. The germline gives CDR1 MNHEY, CDR2 SMNVEV (reference sequence). Trimming removed 5 bases at V and 1 base at J, with 8 bases between. CDR3 length: 14 residues. The CDR3 sequence is CASSAGKNTGELFF. In nucleotides, the CDR3 is TGTGCCAGCAGTGCTGGGAAGAACACCGGGGAGCTGTTTTTT.

Concerning this clone: The same CDR3 can be traced to other DNA sequences in this sample. The rearrangement links TRBV11-2 to TRBJ2-3; TRBD2 matches 8 bases. CDR1 and CDR2 (germline): SGHAT, FQNNGV. V gave up 0 bases and J gave up 4 bases; unmatched junction bases: 3. The CDR3 spans 15 residues. CDR3 amino acids: CASSLDGLAADTQYF. The CDR3 coding sequence is TGTGCCAGCAGCTTAGATGGACTAGCAGCAGATACGCAGTATTTT.

The chain combines TRBV6-1 with TRBJ1-6; D perhaps matches TRBD1 (6 bases). Trimming removed 10 bases from V and 3 bases from J, with 13 bases in between. The germline V gene encodes CDR1 MNHNS and CDR2 SASEGT. This CDR3 has 14 amino acids. The CDR3 region has the DNA TGTGCCACCGGCCAGGGGTTCTATAATTCACCCCTCCACTTT. This encodes CATGQGFYNSPLHF.

The chain couples TRBV18 to TRBJ2-7; 14 positions match TRBD2. Germline V gene data show CDR1 as KGHSH and CDR2 as LQKENI. V dropped 3 bases and J dropped 0; count of bases not matched to a gene: 4. This CDR3 comprises 17 residues. The CDR3 DNA sequence: TGTGCCAGCTCACCCCCGGGACTAGCGGGGGTCTCCTACGAGCAGTACTTC. Protein: CASSPPGLAGVSYEQYF.

This clone was recorded once. Other DNA sequences in the sample encode the same CDR3. V gene TRBV5-4 combines with J gene TRBJ2-3; D possibly uses TRBD1 or TRBD2 (5 bases each). The CDR3 consists of 14 residues. Germline CDR1 is SGHNT and CDR2 is YYREEE (reference sequence). The V and J ends lost 2 bases and 1 base respectively, with 8 bases between them. DNA of the CDR3: TGTGCCAGCAGCTTAAGGGGAGGCACAGATACGCAGTATTTT. Translating gives CASSLRGGTDTQYF.

This chain connects TRBV10-1 to TRBJ2-7; maybe TRBD1 (6 bases). The CDR3 has 15 residues. Germline values: CDR1 WNHNN, CDR2 SYGVQD (reference sequence). V lost 0 bases, J lost 2 bases, and 11 bases lay in between. CDR3 sequence: CASSESNRVPYEQYF. Here the CDR3 DNA reads TGCGCCAGCAGTGAGTCGAACAGGGTTCCCTACGAGCAGTACTTC.

This clone was counted once. This chain connects TRBV7-2 to TRBJ2-3, with D perhaps matching TRBD1 or TRBD2 (6 bases each). CDR3 length: 18 residues. V lost 5 bases to trimming and J lost 0 bases, with 21 bases between them. CDR1 is SGHTA and CDR2 is FQGNSA in the germline V gene. CDR3: CASSRRGRGYTSTDTQYF. As DNA, the CDR3 is TGTGCCAGCAGCCGGAGGGGCAGGGGATACACTAGCACAGATACGCAGTATTTT.

This clone was recorded only once. The gene calls are TRBV30 and TRBJ2-2; 8 bases are shared with TRBD2. The ends lost 5 bases at V and 3 bases at J; junction bases unmatched: 8. The CDR3 contains 15 residues. The germline V gene has CDR1 GTSNPN and CDR2 SVGIG (reference sequence). CDR3 sequence reads: CAWGRAGAHTGELFF. CDR3 in DNA: TGTGCCTGGGGAAGAGCGGGGGCTCACACCGGGGAGCTGTTTTTT.

In the case of this clone: Other nucleotide sequences in the sample specify the same CDR3. This chain links TRBV7-9 with TRBJ2-7; TRBD2 is a possible D gene (5 bases). CDR3 length: 12 amino acids. Trimming pared 2 bases from V and 4 bases from J, leaving 6 bases between. Germline lookup yields CDR1 SEHNR and CDR2 FQNEAQ (reference sequence). The CDR3 sequence: CASSLTGYEQYF. CDR3 nucleotides: TGTGCCAGCAGCTTAACGGGGTACGAGCAGTACTTC.

The V call is TRBV28, the J call TRBJ1-6; maybe TRBD1 (6 bases). The V gene lost 2 bases and the J gene lost 2 bases, with 10 bases spanning the gap. The germline gives CDR1 MDHEN, CDR2 SYDVKM. The CDR3 is made up of 16 amino acids. CDR3 residues: CASSLGGDTYNSPLHF. CDR3 DNA sequence: TGTGCCAGCAGTTTAGGCGGGGACACCTATAATTCACCCCTCCACTTT.

The CDR3 nucleotides are TGTGCCAGCAGCTTGAAGGTTGAGCAGTTCTTC. This encodes CASSLKVEQFF. The chain uses TRBV5-6 and TRBJ2-1; D gene unclear. The V end lost 1 base, the J end lost 9 bases, and 5 bases lay between the germline ends. Germline CDR1 and CDR2: SGHDT and YYEEEE. CDR3 length: 11 amino acids. The complete variable domain, with remaining parts taken from reference TRBV5-6 and TRBJ2-1, reads DAGVTQSPTHLIKTRGQQVTLRCSPKSGHDTVSWYQQALGQGPQFIFQYYEEEERQRGNFPDRFSGHQFPNYSSELNVNALLLGDSALYLCASSLKVEQFFGPGTRLTVL.